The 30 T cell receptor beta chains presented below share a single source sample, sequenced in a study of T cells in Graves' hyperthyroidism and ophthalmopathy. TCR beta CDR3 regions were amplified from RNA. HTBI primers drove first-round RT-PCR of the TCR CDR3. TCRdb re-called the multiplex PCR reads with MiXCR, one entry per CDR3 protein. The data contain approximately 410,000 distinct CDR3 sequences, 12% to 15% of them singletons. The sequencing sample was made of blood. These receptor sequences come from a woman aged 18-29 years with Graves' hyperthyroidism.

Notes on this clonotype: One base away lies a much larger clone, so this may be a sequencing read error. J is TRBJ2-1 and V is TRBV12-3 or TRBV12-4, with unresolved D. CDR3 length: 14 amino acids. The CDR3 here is CASSWTASYSEQFF. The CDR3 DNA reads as TGTGCCAGCAGTTGGACGGCCTCCTACAGTGAGCAGTTCTTC.

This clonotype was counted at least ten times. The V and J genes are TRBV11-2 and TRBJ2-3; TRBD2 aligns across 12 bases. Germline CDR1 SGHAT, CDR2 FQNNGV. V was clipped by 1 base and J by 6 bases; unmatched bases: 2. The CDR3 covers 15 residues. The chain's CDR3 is CASSLGLAGGDTQYF. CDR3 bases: TGTGCCAGCAGCTTAGGGCTAGCGGGAGGGGATACGCAGTATTTT.

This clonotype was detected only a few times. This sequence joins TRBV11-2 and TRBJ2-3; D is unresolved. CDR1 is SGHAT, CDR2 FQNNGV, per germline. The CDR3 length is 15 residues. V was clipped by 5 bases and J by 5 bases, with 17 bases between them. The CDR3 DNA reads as TGTGCCAGCAGCCCCCAAGACACGAGTCTAGATACGCAGTATTTT. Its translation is CASSPQDTSLDTQYF.

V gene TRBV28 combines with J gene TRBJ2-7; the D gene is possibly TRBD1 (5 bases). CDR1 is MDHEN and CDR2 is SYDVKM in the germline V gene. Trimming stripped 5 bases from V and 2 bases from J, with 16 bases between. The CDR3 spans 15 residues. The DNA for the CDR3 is TGTGCCAGCAGTCCCAGCAGGCAGGGCCCCTACGAGCAGTACTTC. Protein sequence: CASSPSRQGPYEQYF.

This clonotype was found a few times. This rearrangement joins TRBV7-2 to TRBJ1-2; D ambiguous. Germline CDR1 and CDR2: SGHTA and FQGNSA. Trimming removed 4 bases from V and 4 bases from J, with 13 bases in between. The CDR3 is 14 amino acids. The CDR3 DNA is TGTGCCAGCAGCTCAGTGGTCTCGGGCTATGGCTACACCTTC. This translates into CASSSVVSGYGYTF.

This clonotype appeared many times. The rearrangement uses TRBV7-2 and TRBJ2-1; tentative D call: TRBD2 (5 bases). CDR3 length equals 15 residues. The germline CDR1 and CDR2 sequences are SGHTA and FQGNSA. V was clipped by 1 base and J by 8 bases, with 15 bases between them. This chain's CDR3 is CASSLGPSYSDEQFF. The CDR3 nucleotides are TGTGCCAGCAGCTTAGGTCCTAGCTATTCCGATGAGCAGTTCTTC.

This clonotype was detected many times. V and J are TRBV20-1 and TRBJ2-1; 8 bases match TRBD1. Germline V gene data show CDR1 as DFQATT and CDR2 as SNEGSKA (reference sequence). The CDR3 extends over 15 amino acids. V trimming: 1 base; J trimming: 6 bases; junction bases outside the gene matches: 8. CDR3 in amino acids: CSARATGQGLNEQFF. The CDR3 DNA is TGCAGTGCTAGAGCTACTGGACAGGGCCTCAATGAGCAGTTCTTC.

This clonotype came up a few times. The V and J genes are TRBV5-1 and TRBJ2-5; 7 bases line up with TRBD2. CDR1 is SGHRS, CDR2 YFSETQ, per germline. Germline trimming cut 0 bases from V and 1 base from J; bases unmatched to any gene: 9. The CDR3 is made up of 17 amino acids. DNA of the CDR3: TGCGCCAGCAGCTTGGCCCTAGGGGTAGCGGGCCAAGAGACCCAGTACTTC. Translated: CASSLALGVAGQETQYF.

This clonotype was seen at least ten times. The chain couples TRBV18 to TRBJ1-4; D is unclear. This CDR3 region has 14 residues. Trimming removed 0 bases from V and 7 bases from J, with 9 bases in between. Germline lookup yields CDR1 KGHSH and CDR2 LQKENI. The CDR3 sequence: CASSPPLRIEKLFF. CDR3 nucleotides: TGTGCCAGCTCACCACCGCTAAGGATTGAAAAACTGTTTTTT.

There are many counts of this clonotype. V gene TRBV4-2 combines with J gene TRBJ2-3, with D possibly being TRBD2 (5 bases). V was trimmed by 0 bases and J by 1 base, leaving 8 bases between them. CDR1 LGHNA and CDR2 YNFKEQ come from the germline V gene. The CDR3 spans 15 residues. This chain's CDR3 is CASSQDWRGTDTQYF. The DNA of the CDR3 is TGTGCCAGCAGCCAAGACTGGCGGGGCACAGATACGCAGTATTTT.

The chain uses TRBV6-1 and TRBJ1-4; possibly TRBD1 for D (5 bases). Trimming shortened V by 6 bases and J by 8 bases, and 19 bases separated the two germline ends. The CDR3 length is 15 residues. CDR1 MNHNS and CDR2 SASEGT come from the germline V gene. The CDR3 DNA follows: TGTGCCAGCAGCGGCCGGGACGGGGAACGCGAAAAACTGTTTTTT. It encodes CASSGRDGEREKLFF.

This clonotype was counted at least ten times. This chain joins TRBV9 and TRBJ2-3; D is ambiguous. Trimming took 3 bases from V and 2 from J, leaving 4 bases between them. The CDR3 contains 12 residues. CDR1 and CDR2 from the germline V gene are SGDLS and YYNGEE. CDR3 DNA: TGTGCCAGCAGCGGGCCCACAGATACGCAGTATTTT. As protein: CASSGPTDTQYF.

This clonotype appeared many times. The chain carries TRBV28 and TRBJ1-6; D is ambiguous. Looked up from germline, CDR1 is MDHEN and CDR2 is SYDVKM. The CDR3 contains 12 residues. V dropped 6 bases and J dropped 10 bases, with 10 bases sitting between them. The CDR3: CASRNANSPLHF. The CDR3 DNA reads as TGTGCCAGCAGGAACGCGAACTCACCCCTCCACTTT.

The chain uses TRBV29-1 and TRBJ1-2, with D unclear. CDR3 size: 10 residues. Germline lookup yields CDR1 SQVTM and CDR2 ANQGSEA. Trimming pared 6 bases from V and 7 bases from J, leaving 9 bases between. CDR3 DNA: TGCAGCGTCCACTCGGGTGGCTACACCTTC. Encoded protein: CSVHSGGYTF.

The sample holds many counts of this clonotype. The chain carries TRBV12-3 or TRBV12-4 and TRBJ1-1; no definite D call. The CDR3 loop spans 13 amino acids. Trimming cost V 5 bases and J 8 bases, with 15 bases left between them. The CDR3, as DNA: TGTGCCAGCAGTCCGAGGCGGCTGCAAGAAGCTTTCTTT. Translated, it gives CASSPRRLQEAFF.

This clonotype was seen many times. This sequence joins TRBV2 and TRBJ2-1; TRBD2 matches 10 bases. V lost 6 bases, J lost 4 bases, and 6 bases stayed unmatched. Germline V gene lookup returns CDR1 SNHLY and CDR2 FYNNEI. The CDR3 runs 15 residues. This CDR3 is CASRSGTSAYNEQFF. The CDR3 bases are TGTGCCAGCAGATCCGGGACTAGCGCGTACAATGAGCAGTTCTTC.

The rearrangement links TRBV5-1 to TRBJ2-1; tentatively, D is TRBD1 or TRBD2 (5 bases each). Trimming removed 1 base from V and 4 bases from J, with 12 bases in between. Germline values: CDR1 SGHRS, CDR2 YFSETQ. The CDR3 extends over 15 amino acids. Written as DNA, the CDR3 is TGCGCCAGCAGCTTGTTGGCAGGGAGATACAATGAGCAGTTCTTC. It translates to CASSLLAGRYNEQFF.

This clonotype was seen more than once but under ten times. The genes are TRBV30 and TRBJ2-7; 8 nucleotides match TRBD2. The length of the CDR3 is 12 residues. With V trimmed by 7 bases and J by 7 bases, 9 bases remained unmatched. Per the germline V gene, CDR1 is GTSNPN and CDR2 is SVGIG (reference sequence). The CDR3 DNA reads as TGTGCCTACTTAGCGGGATCTGAAGAGCAGTACTTC. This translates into CAYLAGSEEQYF.

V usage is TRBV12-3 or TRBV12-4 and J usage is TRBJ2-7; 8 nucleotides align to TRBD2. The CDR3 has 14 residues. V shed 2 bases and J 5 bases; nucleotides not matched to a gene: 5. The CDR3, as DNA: TGTGCCAGCAGTTTAACGGGAGGGCCTAACGAGCAGTACTTC. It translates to CASSLTGGPNEQYF.

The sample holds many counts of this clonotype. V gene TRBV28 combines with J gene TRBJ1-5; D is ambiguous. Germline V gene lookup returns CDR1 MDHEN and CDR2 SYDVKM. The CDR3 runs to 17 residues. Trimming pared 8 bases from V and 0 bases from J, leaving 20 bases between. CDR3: CASFSMGGGVSNQPQHF. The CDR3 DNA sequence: TGTGCCAGCTTCTCGATGGGCGGCGGGGTTAGCAATCAGCCCCAGCATTTT. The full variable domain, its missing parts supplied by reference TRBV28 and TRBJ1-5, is DVKVTQSSRYLVKRTGEKVFLECVQDMDHENMFWYRQDPGLGLRLIYFSYDVKMKEKGDIPEGYSVSREKKERFSLILESASTNQTSMYLCASFSMGGGVSNQPQHFGDGTRLSIL.

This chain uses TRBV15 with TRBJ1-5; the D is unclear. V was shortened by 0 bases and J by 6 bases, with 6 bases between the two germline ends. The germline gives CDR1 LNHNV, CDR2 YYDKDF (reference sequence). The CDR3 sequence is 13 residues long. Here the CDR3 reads CATSRDPGQPQHF. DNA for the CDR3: TGTGCCACCAGCAGAGATCCTGGTCAGCCCCAGCATTTT.

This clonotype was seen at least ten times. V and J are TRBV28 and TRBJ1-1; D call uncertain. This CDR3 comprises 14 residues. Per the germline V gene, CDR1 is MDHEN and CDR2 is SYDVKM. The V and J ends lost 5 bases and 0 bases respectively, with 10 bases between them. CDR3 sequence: CASSLETMNTEAFF. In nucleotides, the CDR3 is TGTGCCAGCAGTCTGGAAACTATGAACACTGAAGCTTTCTTT. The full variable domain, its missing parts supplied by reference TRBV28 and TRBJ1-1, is DVKVTQSSRYLVKRTGEKVFLECVQDMDHENMFWYRQDPGLGLRLIYFSYDVKMKEKGDIPEGYSVSREKKERFSLILESASTNQTSMYLCASSLETMNTEAFFGQGTRLTVV.

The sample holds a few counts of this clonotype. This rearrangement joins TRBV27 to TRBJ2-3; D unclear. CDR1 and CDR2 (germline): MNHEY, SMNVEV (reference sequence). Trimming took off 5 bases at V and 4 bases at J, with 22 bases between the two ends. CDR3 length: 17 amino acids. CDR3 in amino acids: CASSPYPRLGPPDTQYF. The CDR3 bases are TGTGCCAGCAGTCCATACCCGCGTCTAGGCCCGCCAGATACGCAGTATTTT.

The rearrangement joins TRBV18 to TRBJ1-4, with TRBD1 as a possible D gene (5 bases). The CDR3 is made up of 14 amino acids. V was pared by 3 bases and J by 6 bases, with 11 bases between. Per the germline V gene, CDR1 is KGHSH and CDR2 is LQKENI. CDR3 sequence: CASSPGGVDEKLFF. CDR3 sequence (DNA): TGTGCCAGCTCACCGGGAGGGGTTGATGAAAAACTGTTTTTT.

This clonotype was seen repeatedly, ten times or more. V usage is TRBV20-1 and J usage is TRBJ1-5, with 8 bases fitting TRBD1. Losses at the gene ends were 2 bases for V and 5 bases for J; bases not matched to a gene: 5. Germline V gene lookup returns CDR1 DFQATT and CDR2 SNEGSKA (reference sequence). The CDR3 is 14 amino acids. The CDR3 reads CSARPGQGDQPQHF. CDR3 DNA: TGCAGTGCTAGACCCGGACAGGGAGATCAGCCCCAGCATTTT.

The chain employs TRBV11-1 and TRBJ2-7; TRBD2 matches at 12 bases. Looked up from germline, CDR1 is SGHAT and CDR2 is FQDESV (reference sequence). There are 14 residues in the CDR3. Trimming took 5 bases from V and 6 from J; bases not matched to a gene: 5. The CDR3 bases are TGTGCCAGCAGCCAACTAGCGGGAGGTACCGAGCAGTACTTC. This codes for CASSQLAGGTEQYF.

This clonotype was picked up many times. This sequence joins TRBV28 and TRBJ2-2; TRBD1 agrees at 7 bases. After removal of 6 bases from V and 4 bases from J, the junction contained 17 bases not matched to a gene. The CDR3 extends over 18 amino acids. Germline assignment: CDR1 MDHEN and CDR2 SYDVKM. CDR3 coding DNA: TGTGCCAGCAGCATGAGGGGACAGATCGGTTTTGGCACCGGGGAGCTGTTTTTT. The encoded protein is CASSMRGQIGFGTGELFF.

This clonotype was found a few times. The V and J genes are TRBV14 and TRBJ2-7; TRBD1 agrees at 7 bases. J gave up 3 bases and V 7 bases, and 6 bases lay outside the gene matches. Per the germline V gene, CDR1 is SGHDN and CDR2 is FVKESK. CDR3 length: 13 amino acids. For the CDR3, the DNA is TGTGCCAGCACCTGGACAGGCCGCTACGAGCAGTACTTC. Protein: CASTWTGRYEQYF.

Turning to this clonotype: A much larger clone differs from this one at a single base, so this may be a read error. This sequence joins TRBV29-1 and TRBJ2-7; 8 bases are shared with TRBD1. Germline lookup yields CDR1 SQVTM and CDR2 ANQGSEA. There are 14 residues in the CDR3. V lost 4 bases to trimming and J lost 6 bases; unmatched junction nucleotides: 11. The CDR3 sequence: CSVVSGQGVCEQYF. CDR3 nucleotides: TGCAGCGTTGTTTCTGGACAGGGAGTCTGCGAGCAGTACTTC.

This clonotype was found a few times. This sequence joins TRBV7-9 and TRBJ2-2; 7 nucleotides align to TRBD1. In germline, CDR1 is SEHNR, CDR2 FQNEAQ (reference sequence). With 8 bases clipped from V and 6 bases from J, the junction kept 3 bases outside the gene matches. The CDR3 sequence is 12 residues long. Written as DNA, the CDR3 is TGTGCCAGCGGGACAGCCTCCGGGGAGCTGTTTTTT. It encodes CASGTASGELFF. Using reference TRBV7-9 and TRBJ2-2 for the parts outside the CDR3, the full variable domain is DTGVSQNPRHKITKRGQNVTFRCDPISEHNRLYWYRQTLGQGPEFLTYFQNEAQLEKSRLLSDRFSAERPKGSFSTLEIQRTEQGDSAMYLCASGTASGELFFGEGSRLTVL.